A selection of T cell receptor beta chains follows, all from one sample in a study of CD8 T cells in Susac syndrome. One entry per CDR3 protein, called by TCRdb with MiXCR from the immunoSEQ multiplex PCR reads. The table lists more than 80,000 distinct CDR3 sequences, approximately 94% of them singletons. Sample: CD8+ T cells from PBMCs. These receptors were taken from a human donor with Susac syndrome. CDR3s include the opening cysteine and the closing phenylalanine or tryptophan. The order of the fields is V gene, clone size, J gene, D gene, CDR3 DNA, CDR3 protein. A D gene is named only where the DNA matches it firmly. For some rows the clone size is stated as once, few or many, or as a class when expanded; others skip it.

TRBV7-3	NA	TRBJ2-7	NA	TGTGCCAGCAGCCCTAGCTCAGGGGACGAGCAGTACTTC	CASSPSSGDEQYF
TRBV27	NA	TRBJ1-2	TRBD1	TGTGCCAGCAGCACGACAGGGGCAACAAGGGGGAATGGCTACACCTTC	CASSTTGATRGNGYTF
TRBV11-2	NA	TRBJ2-2	TRBD1	TGTGCCAGCAACAGGGGAACCGGGGAGCTGTTTTTT	CASNRGTGELFF
TRBV20-1	once	TRBJ1-2	NA	TGCAGTGCTACCGACGGAGGACCCTATGGCTACACCTTC	CSATDGGPYGYTF
TRBV14	NA	TRBJ1-1	NA	TGTGCCAGCAGCCCCGGGGGGGGGCTTGAAGCTTTCTTT	CASSPGGGLEAFF
TRBV18	NA	TRBJ2-1	NA	TGTGCCAGCTCACCCTTCGCGGGGAAGGGGGGAGAGAATGAGCAGTTCTTC	CASSPFAGKGGENEQFF
TRBV11-1	NA	TRBJ2-1	TRBD1	TGTGCCAGCAGCTTCGCCGACGGGACAGCTTATGAGCAGTTCTTC	CASSFADGTAYEQFF
TRBV4-1	NA	TRBJ1-4	TRBD1	TGCGCCAGCAGCCAAGATTCGACACTGACAGGGGGCGGTGAAAAACTGTTTTTT	CASSQDSTLTGGGEKLFF
TRBV20-1	NA	TRBJ2-3	NA	TGCAGTGCTAGATATAGACTAGATTCTAGCTCAGATACGCAGTATTTT	CSARYRLDSSSDTQYF
TRBV4-2	NA	TRBJ2-3	TRBD1	TGTGCCAGCAGCCACCAGGCCGGGACAGAGATTTCAGATACGCAGTATTTT	CASSHQAGTEISDTQYF
TRBV20-1	NA	TRBJ2-7	TRBD2	TGCAGTGTTATCCTAGCGGGGAGCTCCTACGAGCAGTACTTC	CSVILAGSSYEQYF
TRBV6-1	NA	TRBJ1-1	NA	TGTGCCAGCATCGAGGGGATTGAAGCTTTCTTT	CASIEGIEAFF
TRBV27	NA	TRBJ1-1	NA	TGTGCCAGCAGACGTGGAGGCGTCGGCACTGAAGCTTTCTTT	CASRRGGVGTEAFF
TRBV9	NA	TRBJ1-6	NA	TGTGCCAGCAGCGTAGCTGAGACTTCACCCCTCCACTTT	CASSVAETSPLHF
TRBV20-1	once	TRBJ2-7	TRBD2	TGCAGTGCTAGAGTAGCGGGGTTTACCGAGCAGTACTTC	CSARVAGFTEQYF
TRBV12-3/TRBV12-4	NA	TRBJ2-5	NA	TGTGCCAGCAAAGAGCCGGGTCGGGATTATCAAGGGACCCAGTACTTC	CASKEPGRDYQGTQYF
TRBV6-5	NA	TRBJ1-5	NA	TGTGCCAGCAGTACCACAGGGAATCGCAATCAGCCCCAGCATTTT	CASSTTGNRNQPQHF
TRBV29-1	NA	TRBJ2-1	TRBD1	TGCAGCGGCGTACAGGGGACGTACAATGAGCAGTTCTTC	CSGVQGTYNEQFF
TRBV9	NA	TRBJ1-1	TRBD1	TGTGCCAGCAGGCCCGGGACAGGGGGCCCGGAAGCTTTCTTT	CASRPGTGGPEAFF
TRBV9	NA	TRBJ2-5	NA	TGTGCCAGCAGCGGAATGACACTTAAAGGAGAGACCCAGTACTTC	CASSGMTLKGETQYF
TRBV20-1	NA	TRBJ2-7	NA	TGCAGTGCTAGTGATCCCAGCGGTGGTCTACCCCACGAGCAGTACTTC	CSASDPSGGLPHEQYF
TRBV12-3/TRBV12-4	NA	TRBJ2-1	NA	TGTGCCAGCAGTCGTGGACTCATCAATGAGCAGTTCTTC	CASSRGLINEQFF
TRBV27	few	TRBJ1-1	NA	TGTGCCAGCAGTTTGACAGCGAACACTGAAGCTTTCTTT	CASSLTANTEAFF
TRBV12-3/TRBV12-4	NA	TRBJ1-5	NA	TGTGCCAGCAGTTTAGCATGGAGCAATCAGCCCCAGCATTTT	CASSLAWSNQPQHF
TRBV27	NA	TRBJ2-2	TRBD2	TGTGCCAGCAGTCCGCGGGGGGCCGGGGAGCTGTTTTTT	CASSPRGAGELFF
TRBV27	once	TRBJ2-3	NA	TGTGCCAGCAGTTCCCTTGGTCGCGGGGTTCTAGATACGCAGTATTTT	CASSSLGRGVLDTQYF
TRBV12-3/TRBV12-4	NA	TRBJ1-3	NA	TGTGCTATAACTGAGCACTCTGGAAACACCATATATTTT	CAITEHSGNTIYF
TRBV15	NA	TRBJ1-6	NA	TGTGCCACCAGCAGAAAGAAGGGAAATAATTCACCCCTCCACTTT	CATSRKKGNNSPLHF
TRBV13	NA	TRBJ1-1	NA	TGTGCCAGCAAGGGACATCTGAACACTGAAGCTTTCTTT	CASKGHLNTEAFF
TRBV7-9	NA	TRBJ2-5	TRBD1	TGTGCCAGCAGGACAGGGCGAGAGACCCAGTACTTC	CASRTGRETQYF
TRBV20-1	NA	TRBJ2-1	NA	TGCAGTGCTAGAGCCCCGGGTGGGGGAACGAGGAACAATGAGCAGTTCTTC	CSARAPGGGTRNNEQFF
TRBV7-8	NA	TRBJ2-1	NA	TGTGCCAGCAGCTGGAGGAAAGATACCTACAATGAGCAGTTCTTC	CASSWRKDTYNEQFF
TRBV19	NA	TRBJ2-6	NA	TGTGCCAGTAGTTTGCTGTCTGGGGCCAACGTCCTGACTTTC	CASSLLSGANVLTF
TRBV20-1	NA	TRBJ2-7	NA	TGCAGTGCTAGCCGATTCGGGTTAGGTAGCTACGAGCAGTACTTC	CSASRFGLGSYEQYF
TRBV12-3/TRBV12-4	NA	TRBJ1-1	NA	TGTGCCAGCAGGCCGGGGGGTAACACTGAAGCTTTCTTT	CASRPGGNTEAFF
TRBV4-1	NA	TRBJ2-7	TRBD2	TGCGCCAGCAGCCACCTAGCGGGGGCCGACTACGAGCAGTACTTC	CASSHLAGADYEQYF
TRBV12-3/TRBV12-4	few	TRBJ1-2	NA	TGTGCCAGCAGTTTGGGCGCTAACTATGGCTACACCTTC	CASSLGANYGYTF
TRBV7-9	NA	TRBJ1-4	NA	TGTGCCAGCAGCTCCGAGTGGAGGGACGGAGAAAAACTGTTTTTT	CASSSEWRDGEKLFF
TRBV9	once	TRBJ2-2	NA	TGTGCCAGCAGGTTGGCCGCCAACACCGGGGAGCTGTTTTTT	CASRLAANTGELFF
TRBV7-3	NA	TRBJ2-1	NA	TGTGCCAGCAGCCTGGCAGGGTGGGGCGATGAGCAGTTCTTC	CASSLAGWGDEQFF
TRBV27	NA	TRBJ2-3	NA	TGTGCCAGCAGTGCCTTTGATACGCAGTATTTT	CASSAFDTQYF
TRBV9	NA	TRBJ2-5	TRBD2	TGTGCCAGCAGCCCACCGACTAGCGGGGCTCCACTAGAGACCCAGTACTTC	CASSPPTSGAPLETQYF